The 15 T cell receptor beta chains below were found in one sample sequenced in a study of long-term antiretroviral therapy in people with HIV. Sequencing used immunoSEQ v3.0 at survey level. Sequencing used immunoSEQ multiplex PCR; TCRdb keeps in-frame clones, though not all of them. The sample has roughly 12,000 clones; under 85% are singletons. This sample comprised unsorted PBMCs, obtained 0.8 years before starting antiretroviral therapy. These receptors came from a woman in her forties with HIV.

This chain joins TRBV27 and TRBJ2-5; no firm D call. The CDR3 is 13 residues long. Deletions cut 1 base from V and 2 bases from J, with 5 bases between. The germline gives CDR1 MNHEY, CDR2 SMNVEV (reference sequence). The CDR3 sequence: CASSLLMQETQYF. The CDR3 nucleotides are TGTGCCAGCAGTTTATTAATGCAAGAGACCCAGTACTTC.

V and J are TRBV6-6 and TRBJ2-7; maybe TRBD2 (6 bases). The length of the CDR3 is 15 residues. In germline, CDR1 is MNHNY, CDR2 SVGAGI (reference sequence). Deletions cut 2 bases from V and 0 bases from J, with 11 bases between. For the CDR3, the DNA is TGTGCCAGCAGTTACGACGGGAGTACCTCCTACGAGCAGTACTTC. Amino acids: CASSYDGSTSYEQYF.

The genes are TRBV4-2 and TRBJ1-3; D may be TRBD1 (5 bases). Germline values: CDR1 LGHNA, CDR2 YNFKEQ. Trimming took off 0 bases at V and 3 bases at J, with 18 bases between the two ends. This CDR3 comprises 18 residues. The CDR3, as DNA: TGTGCCAGCAGCCAAGAGTTCGGGGCGTCTCTTGGTGGAAACACCATATATTTT. Residues: CASSQEFGASLGGNTIYF.

This chain uses TRBV28 with TRBJ2-7, with TRBD1 identical over 7 bases. The CDR3 length is 15 residues. Trimming at V came to 3 bases and at J to 4 bases, leaving 9 bases not matched to a gene. CDR1 and CDR2 (germline): MDHEN, SYDVKM. CDR3 sequence (DNA): TGTGCCAGCAGTTTCAGACAGGGTTTAAGTTACGAGCAGTACTTC. This encodes CASSFRQGLSYEQYF.

The CDR3 bases are TGTGCCAGCAGCTGGGGACAGGGGAACGACGAGCAGTACTTC. Translated, it gives CASSWGQGNDEQYF. The rearrangement links TRBV5-5 to TRBJ2-7; 10 bases line up with TRBD1. With V trimmed by 3 bases and J by 5 bases, 5 bases remained unmatched. This CDR3 contains 14 residues. The germline gives CDR1 SGHKS, CDR2 YYEKEE (reference sequence).

The J gene is TRBJ2-7, the V gene TRBV13; TRBD2 matches 14 bases. V trimming: 5 bases; J trimming: 5 bases; junction bases outside the gene matches: 14. Per germline, CDR1 PRHDT and CDR2 FYEKMQ (reference sequence). The CDR3 has 18 amino acids. The CDR3 DNA reads as TGTGCCAGCAGCCACGGGACTAGCGGGAGACGACCTGTCGACGAGCAGTACTTC. Protein product: CASSHGTSGRRPVDEQYF. Using reference TRBV13 and TRBJ2-7 for the parts outside the CDR3, the full variable domain is AAGVIQSPRHLIKEKRETATLKCYPIPRHDTVYWYQQGPGQDPQFLISFYEKMQSDKGSIPDRFSAQQFSDYHSELNMSSLELGDSALYFCASSHGTSGRRPVDEQYFGPGTRLTVT.

The chain has TRBV11-2 and TRBJ2-1, with D uncertain. The V and J ends lost 3 bases and 4 bases respectively, with 13 bases between them. CDR3 length: 15 amino acids. The germline CDR1 and CDR2 sequences are SGHAT and FQNNGV. The CDR3 DNA reads TGTGCCAGCAGCTTTGAAGGGTCTGGTTACAATGAGCAGTTCTTC. Protein: CASSFEGSGYNEQFF. Using reference TRBV11-2 and TRBJ2-1 for the parts outside the CDR3, the full variable domain is EAGVAQSPRYKIIEKRQSVAFWCNPISGHATLYWYQQILGQGPKLLIQFQNNGVVDDSQLPKDRFSAERLKGVDSTLKIQPAKLEDSAVYLCASSFEGSGYNEQFFGPGTRLTVL.

The V call is TRBV5-1, the J call TRBJ2-2, with D possibly matching TRBD2 (5 bases). The ends were cut back, 0 bases at V and 5 bases at J, with 14 bases in the middle. The germline gives CDR1 SGHRS, CDR2 YFSETQ. This CDR3 region has 16 residues. The CDR3 sequence is CASSLVPADVTGELFF. The CDR3 DNA reads as TGCGCCAGCAGCTTGGTGCCAGCGGACGTTACCGGGGAGCTGTTTTTT.

This chain joins TRBV4-1 and TRBJ1-1, with D uncertain. CDR1 and CDR2 from the germline V gene are MGHRA and YSYEKL. Trimming removed 2 bases from V and 0 bases from J, with 4 bases in between. The CDR3 length is 13 residues. The CDR3 coding sequence is TGCGCCAGCAGCCAATTTGTGAACACTGAAGCTTTCTTT. Translating it yields CASSQFVNTEAFF.

This chain links TRBV28 with TRBJ1-2; no definite D call. The CDR3 length is 13 residues. The V gene's germline CDR1 is MDHEN and CDR2 SYDVKM. V lost 5 bases to trimming and J lost 7 bases, with 14 bases between them. Written as DNA, the CDR3 is TGTGCCAGCAGTCCAACCAACGGGATTGGCTACACCTTC. Protein sequence: CASSPTNGIGYTF.

This clone was counted between two and nine times. The rearrangement links TRBV25-1 to TRBJ1-2; TRBD1 might be the D (5 bases). This CDR3 is built from 15 residues. V was trimmed by 0 bases and J by 6 bases, leaving 14 bases between them. CDR1 and CDR2 (germline): MGHDK, SYGVNS. The DNA for the CDR3 is TGTGCCAGCAGTGAATATCTGCTGGACACTAATGGCTACACCTTC. Translating gives CASSEYLLDTNGYTF.

The CDR3 is CASSFQGYGYEQYF. The CDR3 DNA is TGTGCCAGCAGTTTCCAGGGGTACGGGTACGAGCAGTACTTC. The chain combines TRBV6-5 with TRBJ2-7; D may be TRBD1 (6 bases). Germline V gene lookup returns CDR1 MNHEY and CDR2 SVGAGI. Between the trimmed V and J ends, which lost 4 bases and 4 bases, there was a span of 14 bases. CDR3 length: 14 residues.

The chain carries TRBV7-2 and TRBJ2-3; no firm D call. CDR3 length: 15 amino acids. Germline V gene lookup returns CDR1 SGHTA and CDR2 FQGNSA. The V end was cut by 6 bases, the J end by 0 bases, with 13 bases between. The CDR3 sequence is CASRLQATSTDTQYF. In DNA, the CDR3 is TGTGCCAGCAGACTCCAGGCGACTAGCACAGATACGCAGTATTTT.

V is TRBV7-9 and J is TRBJ1-4; 10 nucleotides agree with TRBD1. Germline-derived CDR1 and CDR2 are SEHNR and FQNEAQ (reference sequence). After removal of 5 bases from V and 5 bases from J, the junction contained 2 bases not matched to a gene. This CDR3 has 14 amino acids. In nucleotides, the CDR3 is TGTGCCAGCAGCCAGGGACAGGGGAATGAAAAACTGTTTTTT. The encoded protein is CASSQGQGNEKLFF.

The V and J genes are TRBV13 and TRBJ2-1, with TRBD2 identical over 15 bases. Germline V lookup: CDR1 PRHDT, CDR2 FYEKMQ (reference sequence). This CDR3 region has 19 residues. The V segment lost 4 bases and the J segment 6 bases; nucleotides outside the gene matches: 13. CDR3 coding DNA: TGTGCCAGCAGCTCACCCGGACTAGCGGGGGGGGCAATACGCAATGAGCAGTTCTTC. Translated, it gives CASSSPGLAGGAIRNEQFF.